The entry that follows covers one T cell receptor (beta chain) sequence. In the study's own analysis: It was from reference gene primer amplification that nucleated cell counts were estimated. The data were produced by immunoSEQ multiplex PCR, yet TCRdb's version contains in-frame clones alone and is incomplete. The V and J calls and the clone size are those of that table, but D and trimming were determined from the DNA. Here the sample spans some 150,000 clones, 85% to 90% being singletons. The data derive from a study of blood T cell repertoires in COVID-19. Overall study context: COVID-19 samples collected from the United States, Italy and Spain covered acute and convalescent phases. Nucleic acid was either cDNA or gDNA, and it came from T cells, B-cell-depleted T cells, or PBMCs.

The CDR3 spans 16 residues. The germline CDR1 and CDR2 sequences are LGHNA and YNFKEQ. V was pared by 2 bases and J by 4 bases, with 17 bases between. The clonotype originates from a middle-aged man with active COVID-19. The sample consisted of peripheral blood. The rearrangement links TRBV4-2 to TRBJ2-5; possible D gene TRBD2, 6 bases. The CDR3 here is CASSQRANVGGETQYF. DNA of the CDR3: TGTGCCAGCAGCCAAAGAGCGAACGTGGGGGGAGAGACCCAGTACTTC.